This TCR beta chain originates from a study of long-term antiretroviral therapy in people with HIV. Remarks on this clone: Its antigen is unknown.

Survey level was the resolution at which the v3.0 immunoSEQ assay ran. Researchers set sequencing to target roughly 35,000-50,000 T-cell genomes per sample. TCRdb keeps only in-frame clones here, not all; method: immunoSEQ multiplex PCR. The profile shows about 25,000 clones, 81% of them singletons. There are 14 residues in the CDR3. Unmatched junction bases numbered 5, after V lost 5 bases and J lost 4 bases. Germline V CDR1 and CDR2: SGHTA, FQGNSA. Overall study findings and caveats: Repertoires from HIV showed CDR3 length ranges narrower than those of controls.

The chain has TRBV7-2 and TRBJ2-7; 10 positions agree with TRBD1. The receptor comes from a woman under 30 with HIV. This specimen was unsorted PBMCs, taken at the start of antiretroviral therapy, before treatment. The CDR3 DNA follows: TGTGCCAGCAGCCCGGGACAGGGGACATACGAGCAGTACTTC. Its translation: CASSPGQGTYEQYF.